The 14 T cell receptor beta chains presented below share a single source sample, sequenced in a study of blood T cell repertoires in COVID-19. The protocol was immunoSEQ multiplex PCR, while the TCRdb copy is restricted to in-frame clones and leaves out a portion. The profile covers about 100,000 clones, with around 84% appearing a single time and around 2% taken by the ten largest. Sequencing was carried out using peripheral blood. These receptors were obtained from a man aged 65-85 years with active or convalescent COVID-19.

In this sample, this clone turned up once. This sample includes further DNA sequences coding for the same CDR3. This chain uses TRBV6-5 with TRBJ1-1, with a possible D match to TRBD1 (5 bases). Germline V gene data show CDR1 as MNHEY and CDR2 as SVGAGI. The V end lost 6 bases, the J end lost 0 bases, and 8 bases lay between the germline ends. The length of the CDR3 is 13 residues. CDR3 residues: CASRRDLNTEAFF. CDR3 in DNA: TGTGCCAGCAGACGGGACTTGAACACTGAAGCTTTCTTT.

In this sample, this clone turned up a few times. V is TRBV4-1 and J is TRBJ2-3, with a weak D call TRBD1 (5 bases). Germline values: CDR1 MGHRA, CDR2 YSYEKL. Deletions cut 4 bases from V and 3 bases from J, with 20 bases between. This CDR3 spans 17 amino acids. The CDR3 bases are TGCGCCAGCAGCCCACAAGTTAGACGGTCAGGGACAGATACGCAGTATTTT. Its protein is CASSPQVRRSGTDTQYF.

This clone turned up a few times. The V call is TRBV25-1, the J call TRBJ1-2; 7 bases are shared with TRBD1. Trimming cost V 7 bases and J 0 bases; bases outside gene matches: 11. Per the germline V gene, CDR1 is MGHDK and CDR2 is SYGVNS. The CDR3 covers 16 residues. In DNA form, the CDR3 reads TGTGCCAGCAAAAAAAGGGGACAGACTACTAACTATGGCTACACCTTC. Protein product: CASKKRGQTTNYGYTF.

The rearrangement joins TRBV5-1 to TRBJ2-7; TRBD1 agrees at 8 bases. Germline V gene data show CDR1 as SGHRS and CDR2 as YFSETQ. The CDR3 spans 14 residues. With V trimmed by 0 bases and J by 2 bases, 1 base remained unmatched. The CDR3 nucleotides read TGCGCCAGCAGCTTGGAGGGACAGGCCTACGAGCAGTACTTC. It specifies CASSLEGQAYEQYF.

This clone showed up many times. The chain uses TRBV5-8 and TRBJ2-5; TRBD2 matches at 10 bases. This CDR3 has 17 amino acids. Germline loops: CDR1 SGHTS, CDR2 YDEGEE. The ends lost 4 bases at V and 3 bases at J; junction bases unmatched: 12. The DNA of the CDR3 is TGTGCCAGCAGCCCCCGGAGATTGAGCGGGGGGGAAGAGACCCAGTACTTC. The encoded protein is CASSPRRLSGGEETQYF.

The CDR3 protein is CASSLFQGSGYTF. CDR3 DNA sequence: TGTGCCAGCAGTTTATTCCAGGGCAGTGGCTACACCTTC. The chain combines TRBV28 with TRBJ1-2, with a tentative D call TRBD1 (5 bases). This CDR3 has 13 residues. CDR1 and CDR2 from the germline V gene are MDHEN and SYDVKM. Deletions cut 1 base from V and 7 bases from J, with 10 bases between.

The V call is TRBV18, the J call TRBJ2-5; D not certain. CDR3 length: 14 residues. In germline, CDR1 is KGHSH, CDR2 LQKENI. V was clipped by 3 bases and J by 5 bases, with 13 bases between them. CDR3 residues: CASSPGSVGETQYF. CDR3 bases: TGTGCCAGCTCACCGGGCTCTGTTGGGGAGACCCAGTACTTC.

CDR3 amino acids: CASSRSRTSAFTDTQYF. Here the CDR3 DNA reads TGTGCCAGCAGCCGGTCGCGGACTAGCGCTTTCACAGATACGCAGTATTTT. The chain links TRBV14 to TRBJ2-3, with TRBD2 identical over 9 bases. Per germline, CDR1 SGHDN and CDR2 FVKESK. CDR3 size: 17 residues. With 4 bases clipped from V and 2 bases from J, the junction kept 10 bases outside the gene matches.

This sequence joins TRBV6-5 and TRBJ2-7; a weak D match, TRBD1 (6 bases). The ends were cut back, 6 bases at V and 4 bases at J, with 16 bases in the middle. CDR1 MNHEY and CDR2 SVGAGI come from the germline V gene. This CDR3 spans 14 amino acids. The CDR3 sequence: CASRRGQGSYEQYF. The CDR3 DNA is TGTGCCAGCAGAAGGGGACAAGGTTCTTACGAGCAGTACTTC.

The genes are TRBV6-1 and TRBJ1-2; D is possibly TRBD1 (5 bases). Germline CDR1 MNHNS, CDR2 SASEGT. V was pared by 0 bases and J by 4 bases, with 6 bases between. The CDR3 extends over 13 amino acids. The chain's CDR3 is CASSEAGGYGYTF. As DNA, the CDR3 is TGTGCCAGCAGTGAAGCCGGGGGCTATGGCTACACCTTC.

Written as DNA, the CDR3 is TGTGCCAGCAGTGGGACTAGCGGGGGGAACCTTCAAGAGACCCAGTACTTC. Translated, it gives CASSGTSGGNLQETQYF. V gene TRBV6-1 combines with J gene TRBJ2-5, with 14 nucleotides matching TRBD2. The trim removed 4 bases at V and 2 bases at J, leaving 6 bases unmatched. Germline V lookup: CDR1 MNHNS, CDR2 SASEGT. The CDR3 sequence is 17 residues long.

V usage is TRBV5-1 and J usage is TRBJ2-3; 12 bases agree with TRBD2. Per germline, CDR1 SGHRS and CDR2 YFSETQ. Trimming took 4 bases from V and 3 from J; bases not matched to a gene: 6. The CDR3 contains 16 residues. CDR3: CASSHSTSGGTDTQYF. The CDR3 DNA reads TGCGCCAGCAGCCACTCGACTAGCGGGGGAACAGATACGCAGTATTTT. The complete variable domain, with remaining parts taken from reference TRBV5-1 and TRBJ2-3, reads KAGVTQTPRYLIKTRGQQVTLSCSPISGHRSVSWYQQTPGQGLQFLFEYFSETQRNKGNFPGRFSGRQFSNSRSEMNVSTLELGDSALYLCASSHSTSGGTDTQYFGPGTRLTVL.

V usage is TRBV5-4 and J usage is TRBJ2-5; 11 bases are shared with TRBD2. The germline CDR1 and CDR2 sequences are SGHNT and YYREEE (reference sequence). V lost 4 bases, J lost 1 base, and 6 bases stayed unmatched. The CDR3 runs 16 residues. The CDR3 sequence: CASSTATSGAQETQYF. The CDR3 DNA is TGTGCCAGCAGCACCGCGACTAGCGGGGCCCAAGAGACCCAGTACTTC.

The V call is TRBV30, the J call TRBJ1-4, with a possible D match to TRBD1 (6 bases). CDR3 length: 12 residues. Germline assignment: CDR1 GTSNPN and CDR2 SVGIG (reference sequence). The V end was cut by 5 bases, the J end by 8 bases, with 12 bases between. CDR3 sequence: CAWGGWREKLFF. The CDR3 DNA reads TGTGCCTGGGGGGGCTGGAGGGAAAAACTGTTTTTT.